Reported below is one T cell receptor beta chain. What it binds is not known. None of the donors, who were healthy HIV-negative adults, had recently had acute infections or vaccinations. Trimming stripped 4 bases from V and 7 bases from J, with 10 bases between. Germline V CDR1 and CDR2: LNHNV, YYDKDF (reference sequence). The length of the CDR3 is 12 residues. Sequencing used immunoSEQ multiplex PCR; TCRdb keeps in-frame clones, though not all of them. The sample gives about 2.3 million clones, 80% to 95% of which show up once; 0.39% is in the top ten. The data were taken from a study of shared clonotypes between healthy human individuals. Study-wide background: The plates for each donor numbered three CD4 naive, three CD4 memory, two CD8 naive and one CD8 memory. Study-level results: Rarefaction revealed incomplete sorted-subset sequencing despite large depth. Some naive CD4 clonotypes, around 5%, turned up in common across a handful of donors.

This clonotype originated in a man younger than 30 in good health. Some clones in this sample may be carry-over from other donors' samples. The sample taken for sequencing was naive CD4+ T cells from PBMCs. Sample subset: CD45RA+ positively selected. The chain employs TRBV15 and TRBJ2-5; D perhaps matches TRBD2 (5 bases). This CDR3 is CATSIRERTQYF. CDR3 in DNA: TGTGCCACCAGCATTAGGGAGAGGACCCAGTACTTC.